The 2 T cell receptor beta chains below come from one sample, sequenced in a study of T cells after yellow fever vaccination. Using its own MiXCR run on the 5' RACE reads, TCRdb lists one record per CDR3 protein. In the table there are roughly 330,000 distinct CDR3 sequences, 4% of which are singletons. Material: PBMCs, obtained 5 days after the yellow fever booster vaccination. The receptors shown here come from a man in his late teens or twenties who received the YFV17D yellow fever vaccine.

This clonotype has a count of ten or more. The V and J genes are TRBV5-1 and TRBJ1-1; TRBD1 matches at 11 bases. V was clipped by 1 base and J by 1 base; unmatched bases: 6. CDR1 is SGHRS and CDR2 is YFSETQ in the germline V gene. The CDR3 totals 17 residues. CDR3 sequence (DNA): TGCGCCAGCAGCTTGATGGGACAGGGGGTGGGGAACACTGAAGCTTTCTTT. It specifies CASSLMGQGVGNTEAFF.

This clonotype appeared a few times. V and J are TRBV4-1 and TRBJ2-5; 11 bases fit TRBD2. CDR3 length equals 17 residues. Looked up from germline, CDR1 is MGHRA and CDR2 is YSYEKL. J lost 4 bases, V lost 0 bases, and 7 bases had no gene match. The CDR3 region is CASSQDSLAGGRETQYF. The CDR3 coding sequence is TGCGCCAGCAGCCAAGATTCCCTAGCGGGGGGCAGAGAGACCCAGTACTTC.